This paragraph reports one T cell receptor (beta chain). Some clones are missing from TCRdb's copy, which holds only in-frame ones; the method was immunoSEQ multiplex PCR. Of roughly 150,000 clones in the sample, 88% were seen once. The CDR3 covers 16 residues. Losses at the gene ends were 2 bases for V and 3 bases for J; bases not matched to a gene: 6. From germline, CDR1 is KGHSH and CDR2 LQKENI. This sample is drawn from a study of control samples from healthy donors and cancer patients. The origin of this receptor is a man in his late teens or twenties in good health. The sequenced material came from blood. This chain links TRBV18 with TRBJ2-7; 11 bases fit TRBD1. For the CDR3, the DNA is TGTGCCAGCTCACCAACCGGGACAGGGGGGTTCTACGAGCAGTACTTC. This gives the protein CASSPTGTGGFYEQYF.